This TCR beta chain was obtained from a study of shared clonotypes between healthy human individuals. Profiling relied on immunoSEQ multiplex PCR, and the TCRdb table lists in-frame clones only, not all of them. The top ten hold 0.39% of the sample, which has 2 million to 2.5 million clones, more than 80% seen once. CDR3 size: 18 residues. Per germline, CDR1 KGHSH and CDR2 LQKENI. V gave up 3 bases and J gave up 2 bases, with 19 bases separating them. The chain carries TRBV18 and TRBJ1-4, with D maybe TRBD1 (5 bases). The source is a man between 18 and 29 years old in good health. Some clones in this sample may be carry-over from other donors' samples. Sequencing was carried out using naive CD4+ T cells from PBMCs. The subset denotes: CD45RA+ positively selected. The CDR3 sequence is CASSPQASPGRTNEKLFF. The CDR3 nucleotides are TGTGCCAGCTCACCCCAGGCCTCTCCAGGGAGGACTAATGAAAAACTGTTTTTT.